These 27 T cell receptor beta chains originate from one sample sequenced in a study of siplizumab effects on memory and regulatory T cells (dated by TCRdb to the late 2010s). Library generation was performed with the immunoSEQ multiplex PCR assay. TCRdb mirrors the immuneACCESS table, restricted to in-frame sequences. Some clones are absent from its copies; in checked studies, under half trace to an unresolved V gene, and the reason for the others is unknown. Here the sample has over 95,000 clones; around 93% occur a single time. Around 0.15% of the sample belongs to the ten largest clones. Material: non-Treg CD4+ T cells sorted from blood. The cell subset or site label on this specimen signifies: FACS-sorted unstimulated CD4+ non-regulatory T cells. Source of these receptors: a human donor in good health.

CDR3 loop: CASSYRGSNQPQHF. In DNA, the CDR3 is TGTGCCAGCAGTTACCGGGGGTCGAATCAGCCCCAGCATTTT. The chain combines TRBV6-5 with TRBJ1-5; the D gene is possibly TRBD1 (5 bases). CDR1 and CDR2 (germline): MNHEY, SVGAGI. The CDR3 sequence is 14 residues long. V was cut by 2 bases and J by 4 bases, with 9 bases left in between.

V gene TRBV28 combines with J gene TRBJ2-5; 12 nucleotides align to TRBD2. The trim removed 2 bases at V and 2 bases at J, leaving 3 bases unmatched. The germline V gene has CDR1 MDHEN and CDR2 SYDVKM. The CDR3 runs 16 residues. The CDR3 bases are TGTGCCAGCAGTTTAGCCGGGACTAGCGGGCAAGAGACCCAGTACTTC. This encodes CASSLAGTSGQETQYF.

The V call is TRBV2, the J call TRBJ1-4; D might be TRBD1 (6 bases). The CDR3 is made up of 14 amino acids. Trimming stripped 5 bases from V and 4 bases from J, with 11 bases between. The germline V gene encodes CDR1 SNHLY and CDR2 FYNNEI. The chain's CDR3 is CASSLDRNNEKLFF. The CDR3 DNA is TGTGCCAGCAGTCTAGACAGGAATAATGAAAAACTGTTTTTT.

The rearrangement links TRBV6-5 to TRBJ1-1; TRBD1 agrees at 8 bases. Per the germline V gene, CDR1 is MNHEY and CDR2 is SVGAGI. The CDR3 consists of 15 residues. Trimming took 5 bases from V and 1 from J; bases not matched to a gene: 6. The CDR3 sequence is CASSQGDRGNTEAFF. CDR3 DNA sequence: TGTGCCAGCAGTCAGGGAGACAGGGGGAACACTGAAGCTTTCTTT.

The chain employs TRBV7-2 and TRBJ1-5, with a possible D match to TRBD1 (6 bases). The CDR3 covers 15 residues. Germline CDR1 is SGHTA and CDR2 is FQGNSA. V lost 1 base and J 4 bases, leaving 11 bases between the germline ends. DNA of the CDR3: TGTGCCAGCAGCTTAGACAGGGCCTTGAATCAGCCCCAGCATTTT. As protein: CASSLDRALNQPQHF.

The CDR3, as DNA: TGTGCCAGCAGCTTAGACAGGAGCGACGAGCAGTACTTC. Its protein product is CASSLDRSDEQYF. The chain joins TRBV7-8 to TRBJ2-7; TRBD1 might be the D (5 bases). Trimming removed 1 base from V and 5 bases from J, with 9 bases in between. In germline, CDR1 is SGHVS, CDR2 FQNEAQ. The CDR3 contains 13 residues.

This sequence joins TRBV5-1 and TRBJ2-7, with D unresolved. Germline V gene lookup returns CDR1 SGHRS and CDR2 YFSETQ. V lost 0 bases and J lost 2, with 12 bases in between. This CDR3 has 15 amino acids. The CDR3 reads CASSLASGPAYEQYF. The CDR3 DNA reads as TGCGCCAGCAGCTTGGCCTCCGGGCCCGCCTACGAGCAGTACTTC.

This clone was counted only a few times. CDR3 DNA sequence: TGTGCCAGCAAGGAAAACACTGAAGCTTTCTTT. This translates into CASKENTEAFF. V gene TRBV2 combines with J gene TRBJ1-1; D call uncertain. V lost 7 bases and J lost 2, with 5 bases in between. This CDR3 spans 11 amino acids. CDR1 and CDR2 from the germline V gene are SNHLY and FYNNEI.

V and J are TRBV5-4 and TRBJ2-7, with D perhaps being TRBD1 or TRBD2 (6 bases each). Trimming took 3 bases from V and 0 from J, leaving 16 bases between them. This CDR3 is built from 16 residues. The germline V gene encodes CDR1 SGHNT and CDR2 YYREEE (reference sequence). CDR3 coding DNA: TGTGCCAGCAGCTCCGGAGGAGGGGGGTACTCCTACGAGCAGTACTTC. Encoded protein: CASSSGGGGYSYEQYF.

This rearrangement joins TRBV28 to TRBJ2-6, with D uncertain. V was shortened by 4 bases and J by 3 bases, with 7 bases between the two germline ends. The germline CDR1 and CDR2 sequences are MDHEN and SYDVKM. This CDR3 has 14 residues. The CDR3 loop reads CASSWSSGANVLTF. CDR3 sequence (DNA): TGTGCCAGCAGTTGGTCAAGTGGGGCCAACGTCCTGACTTTC.

V and J are TRBV7-6 and TRBJ2-2; 15 bases align to TRBD2. Germline V CDR1 and CDR2: SGHVS, FNYEAQ. The junction had 5 bases not matched to a gene; V was cut back by 3 bases and J by 3 bases. The CDR3 covers 18 residues. The DNA of the CDR3 is TGTGCCAGCAGCTTGAGGACTAGCGGGGGGGCGGACACCGGGGAGCTGTTTTTT. Protein product: CASSLRTSGGADTGELFF.

This clone appeared once. This rearrangement joins TRBV7-3 to TRBJ1-2; 10 nucleotides align to TRBD1. Trimming cost V 4 bases and J 5 bases; bases outside gene matches: 1. The V gene's germline CDR1 is SGHTA and CDR2 FQGTGA. The CDR3 has 13 residues. The CDR3, as DNA: TGTGCCAGCAGCTGGGGACAGGGGTATGGCTACACCTTC. This translates into CASSWGQGYGYTF.

The CDR3 sequence is CASSQERAGGLGTNEKLFF. The CDR3 DNA reads as TGCGCCAGCAGCCAAGAGCGGGCAGGGGGCTTAGGAACTAATGAAAAACTGTTTTTT. V usage is TRBV4-3 and J usage is TRBJ1-4; 8 positions agree with TRBD1. Unmatched junction bases numbered 10, after V lost 0 bases and J lost 1 base. There are 19 residues in the CDR3. Germline CDR1 LGHNA, CDR2 YSLEER.

V and J are TRBV7-3 and TRBJ1-1, with D perhaps TRBD1 (5 bases). The CDR3 runs to 18 residues. Per germline, CDR1 SGHTA and CDR2 FQGTGA. The V gene lost 7 bases and the J gene lost 1 base, with 25 bases spanning the gap. CDR3 nucleotide sequence: TGTGCCAGCAACGCTTTAGCCGAGCCGAGGGGCGCGAACACTGAAGCTTTCTTT. Protein product: CASNALAEPRGANTEAFF.

The rearrangement joins TRBV4-1 to TRBJ1-5; tentatively, D is TRBD1 (6 bases). V gave up 0 bases and J gave up 0 bases, with 12 bases separating them. This CDR3 contains 17 residues. Germline values: CDR1 MGHRA, CDR2 YSYEKL. CDR3: CASSQDGGAYSNQPQHF. CDR3 sequence (DNA): TGCGCCAGCAGCCAAGATGGGGGGGCCTATAGCAATCAGCCCCAGCATTTT.

The chain combines TRBV28 with TRBJ1-6; possibly TRBD1 for D (5 bases). From germline, CDR1 is MDHEN and CDR2 SYDVKM. Deletions cut 6 bases from V and 7 bases from J, with 19 bases between. This CDR3 contains 16 residues. The CDR3 here is CASSLPLVGGNSPLHF. The CDR3 DNA is TGTGCCAGCAGCCTACCGTTGGTGGGGGGAAATTCACCCCTCCACTTT.

The rearrangement joins TRBV19 to TRBJ1-2; D remains unclear. Germline loops: CDR1 LNHDA, CDR2 SQIVND (reference sequence). The CDR3 spans 15 residues. Trimming left V 4 bases short and J 9 bases short, with 21 bases between. The CDR3 region has the DNA TGTGCCAGTAGTAACCCCGACGGCGGGTTCAGTAGCTACACCTTC. This translates into CASSNPDGGFSSYTF. The full variable domain, completed using reference TRBV19 and TRBJ1-2, is DGGITQSPKYLFRKEGQNVTLSCEQNLNHDAMYWYRQDPGQGLRLIYYSQIVNDFQKGDIAEGYSVSREKKESFPLTVTSAQKNPTAFYLCASSNPDGGFSSYTFGSGTRLTVV.

V gene TRBV6-1 combines with J gene TRBJ2-3; D could derive from TRBD1 or TRBD2 (5 bases each). Germline V lookup: CDR1 MNHNS, CDR2 SASEGT. CDR3 size: 13 residues. The V end lost 3 bases, the J end lost 7 bases, and 11 bases lay between the germline ends. The CDR3 loop is CASSERGGNTQYF. CDR3 bases: TGTGCCAGCAGTGAGAGGGGTGGGAATACGCAGTATTTT.

The chain combines TRBV19 with TRBJ2-3, with no clear D. Per germline, CDR1 LNHDA and CDR2 SQIVND (reference sequence). Trimming took off 3 bases at V and 4 bases at J, with 5 bases between the two ends. The CDR3 is 12 residues long. DNA for the CDR3: TGTGCCAGTAGTATTCGGGCAGATACGCAGTATTTT. Translation: CASSIRADTQYF.

The chain links TRBV7-9 to TRBJ2-2; D remains unclear. The V gene lost 5 bases and the J gene lost 7 bases, with 11 bases spanning the gap. The CDR3 has 13 residues. CDR1 is SEHNR, CDR2 FQNEAQ, per germline (reference sequence). In DNA, the CDR3 is TGTGCCAGCAGCCCTATGATCAGCGGGGAGCTGTTTTTT. Protein sequence: CASSPMISGELFF.

This clone was counted once. CDR3 coding DNA: TGTGCCAGTAGTATAGGGTCAGCGGGGGTTAAGGATACGCAGTATTTT. It translates to CASSIGSAGVKDTQYF. The chain employs TRBV19 and TRBJ2-3, with 8 bases lining up with TRBD2. The CDR3 extends over 16 amino acids. Germline V gene sequence: CDR1 LNHDA, CDR2 SQIVND (reference sequence). Trimming at V came to 1 base and at J to 6 bases, leaving 9 bases not matched to a gene.

The rearrangement uses TRBV2 and TRBJ1-2, with D possibly matching TRBD1 (5 bases). Germline V lookup: CDR1 SNHLY, CDR2 FYNNEI. There are 16 residues in the CDR3. Trimming left V 3 bases short and J 8 bases short, with 22 bases between. The CDR3 bases are TGTGCCAGCAGTGAGTCAGGCAGGGAAGGGAGGAAGGGCTACACCTTC. Translated, it gives CASSESGREGRKGYTF.

The V gene is TRBV5-1, the J gene TRBJ1-2; 9 bases are a match to TRBD1. The V gene's germline CDR1 is SGHRS and CDR2 YFSETQ. The CDR3 loop spans 16 amino acids. With 3 bases clipped from V and 4 bases from J, the junction kept 10 bases outside the gene matches. In nucleotides, the CDR3 is TGCGCCAGCAGCTGGGGAGGGGACAGGGCCCCCTATGGCTACACCTTC. This codes for CASSWGGDRAPYGYTF.

The chain combines TRBV7-2 with TRBJ2-5; D gene uncertain. CDR1 SGHTA and CDR2 FQGNSA come from the germline V gene. The CDR3 spans 13 residues. V shed 3 bases and J shed 3 bases, with 8 bases lying between them. The CDR3 coding sequence is TGTGCCAGCAGCTTCGGAAAGGAAGAGACCCAGTACTTC. Its translation: CASSFGKEETQYF.

The rearrangement uses TRBV2 and TRBJ1-1; a weak D match, TRBD1 (5 bases). CDR1 and CDR2 (germline): SNHLY, FYNNEI. V dropped 6 bases and J dropped 4 bases, with 15 bases sitting between them. The length of the CDR3 is 14 residues. The CDR3 spells CASRLGGLATEAFF. CDR3 nucleotide sequence: TGTGCCAGCAGGTTGGGGGGGTTGGCCACTGAAGCTTTCTTT.

The chain links TRBV5-4 to TRBJ2-3; D might be TRBD2 (6 bases). Germline CDR1 SGHNT, CDR2 YYREEE (reference sequence). Trimming cost V 4 bases and J 0 bases, with 12 bases left between them. The CDR3 has 15 amino acids. CDR3 region: CASSRSGTSTDTQYF. DNA for the CDR3: TGTGCCAGCAGCCGATCCGGGACTAGCACAGATACGCAGTATTTT.

The chain uses TRBV6-1 and TRBJ2-1; D is possibly TRBD1 (5 bases). This CDR3 spans 15 amino acids. The germline CDR1 and CDR2 sequences are MNHNS and SASEGT. V shed 5 bases and J shed 0 bases, with 11 bases lying between them. The CDR3 sequence is CASSKDRGSYNEQFF. CDR3 sequence (DNA): TGTGCCAGCAGTAAAGACAGAGGCTCCTACAATGAGCAGTTCTTC.